What follows describes a single T cell receptor (beta chain). No antigen is known for it. The junction and the germline gene differ at one end; a read error may be behind it. The entry originates in a study of T cell responses to AZD1222 COVID-19 vaccine. The protocol was immunoSEQ multiplex PCR, while the TCRdb copy is restricted to in-frame clones and leaves out a portion. The table includes about 140,000 clones, less than 95% detected once. General observations from the study: At 160-218 and 743-854, vaccine-associated CD4 TCRs were dominant, and they spanned spike. Baseline seropositives among AZD1222 recipients totaled only five to seven. Unmutated variant regions are reportedly targeted by nearly half of spike-specific TCRs.

Germline V gene lookup returns CDR1 LNHDA and CDR2 SQIVND (reference sequence). The CDR3 runs to 12 residues. Timing groups of about 4 and about 12 weeks for second doses were pooled. The V gene is TRBV19, the J gene TRBJ1-3; D not resolved. The clonotype was recovered from an adult who received the AZD1222 COVID-19 vaccine. The specimen comprised peripheral blood, sampled 28 days after the second AZD1222 dose. The CDR3 DNA is TGTGCCAGTAGTATCGGAGACGGGCGCGCTGCCTTT. The encoded protein is CASSIGDGRAAF.